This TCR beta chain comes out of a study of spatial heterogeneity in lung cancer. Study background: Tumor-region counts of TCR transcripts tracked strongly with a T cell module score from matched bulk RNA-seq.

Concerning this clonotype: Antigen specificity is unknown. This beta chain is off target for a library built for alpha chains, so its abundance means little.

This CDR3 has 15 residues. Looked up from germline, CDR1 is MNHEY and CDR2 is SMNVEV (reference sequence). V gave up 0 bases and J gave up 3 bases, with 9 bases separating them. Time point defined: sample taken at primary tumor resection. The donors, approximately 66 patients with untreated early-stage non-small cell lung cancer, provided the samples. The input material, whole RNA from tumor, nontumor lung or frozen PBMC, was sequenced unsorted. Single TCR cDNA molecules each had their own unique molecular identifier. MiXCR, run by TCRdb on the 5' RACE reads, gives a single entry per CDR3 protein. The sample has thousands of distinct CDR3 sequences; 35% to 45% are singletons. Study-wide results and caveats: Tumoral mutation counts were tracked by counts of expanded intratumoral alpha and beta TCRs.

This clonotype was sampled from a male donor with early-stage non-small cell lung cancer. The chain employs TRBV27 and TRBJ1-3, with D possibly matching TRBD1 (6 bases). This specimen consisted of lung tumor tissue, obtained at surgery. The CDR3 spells CASSLSGGSGNTIYF. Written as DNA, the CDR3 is TGTGCCAGCAGTTTATCGGGGGGCAGTGGAAACACCATATATTTT.